This TCR beta chain was identified during a study of shared clonotypes between healthy human individuals. After removal of 4 bases from V and 4 bases from J, the junction contained 5 bases not matched to a gene. The CDR3 totals 14 residues. Germline V gene sequence: CDR1 SGHRS, CDR2 YFSETQ. The repertoire was sequenced with immunoSEQ multiplex PCR; TCRdb's copy has only in-frame clones and lacks some. The sample includes roughly 450,000 clones, about four fifths of them seen just once. This rearrangement joins TRBV5-1 to TRBJ2-7; 10 nucleotides line up with TRBD2. Sequenced: PBMCs. This sequence was found in a woman in her thirties or forties in good health. Some clones in this sample may be carry-over from other donors' samples. The CDR3 sequence: CASSRSGGDYEQYF. For the CDR3, the DNA is TGCGCCAGCAGCCGGAGCGGGGGGGATTACGAGCAGTACTTC.